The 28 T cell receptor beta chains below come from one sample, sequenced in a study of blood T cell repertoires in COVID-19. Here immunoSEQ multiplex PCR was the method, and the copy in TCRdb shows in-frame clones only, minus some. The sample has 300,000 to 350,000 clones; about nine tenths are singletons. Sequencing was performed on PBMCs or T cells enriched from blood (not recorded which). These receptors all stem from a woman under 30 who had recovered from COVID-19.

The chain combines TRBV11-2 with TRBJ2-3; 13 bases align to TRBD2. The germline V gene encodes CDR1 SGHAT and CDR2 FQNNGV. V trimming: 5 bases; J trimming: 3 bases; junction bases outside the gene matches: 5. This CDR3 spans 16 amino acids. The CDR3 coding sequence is TGTGCCAGCAGCCCCAGGACTAGCGGGAGAACAGATACGCAGTATTTT. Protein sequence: CASSPRTSGRTDTQYF.

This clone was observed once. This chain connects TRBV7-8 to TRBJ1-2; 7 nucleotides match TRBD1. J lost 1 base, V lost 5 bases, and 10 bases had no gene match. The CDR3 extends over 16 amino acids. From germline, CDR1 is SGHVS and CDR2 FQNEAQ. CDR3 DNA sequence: TGTGCCAGCAGCCATCGGGGACAGCCCCGTAACTATGGCTACACCTTC. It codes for CASSHRGQPRNYGYTF.

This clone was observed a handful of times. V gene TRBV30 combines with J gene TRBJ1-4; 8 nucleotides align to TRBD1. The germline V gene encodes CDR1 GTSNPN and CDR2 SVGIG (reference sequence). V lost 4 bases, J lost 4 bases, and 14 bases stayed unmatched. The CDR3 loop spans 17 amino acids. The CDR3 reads CAWTPGGQGALNEKLFF. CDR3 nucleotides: TGTGCCTGGACCCCTGGGGGGCAGGGGGCCCTTAATGAAAAACTGTTTTTT.

The CDR3 region has the DNA TGCGCCAGCAGCTTAGGGGTGTTAAGCGGGGAGGTGGAGACCCAGTACTTC. Its translation: CASSLGVLSGEVETQYF. The chain is built from TRBV5-1 and TRBJ2-5, with 7 nucleotides matching TRBD2. J was trimmed by 5 bases and V by 2 bases; bases with no gene match: 15. CDR3 length: 17 residues. From germline, CDR1 is SGHRS and CDR2 YFSETQ.

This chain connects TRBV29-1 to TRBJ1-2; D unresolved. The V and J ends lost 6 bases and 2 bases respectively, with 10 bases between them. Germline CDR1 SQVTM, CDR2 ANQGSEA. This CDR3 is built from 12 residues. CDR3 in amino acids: CSVGEINYGYTF. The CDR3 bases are TGCAGCGTCGGGGAAATCAACTATGGCTACACCTTC.

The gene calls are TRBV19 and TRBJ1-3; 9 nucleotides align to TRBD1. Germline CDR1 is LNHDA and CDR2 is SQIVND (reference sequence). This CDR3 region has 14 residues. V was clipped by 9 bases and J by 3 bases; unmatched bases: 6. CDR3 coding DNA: TGTGCCAGCCACCGGGACAGGGTTGGAAACACCATATATTTT. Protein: CASHRDRVGNTIYF.

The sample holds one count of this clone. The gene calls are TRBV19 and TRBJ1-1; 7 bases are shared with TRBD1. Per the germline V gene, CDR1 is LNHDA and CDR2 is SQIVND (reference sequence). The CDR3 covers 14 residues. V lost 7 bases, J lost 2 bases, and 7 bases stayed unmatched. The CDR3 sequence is CASTQQGRNTEAFF. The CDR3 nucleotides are TGTGCCAGTACTCAACAGGGGAGAAACACTGAAGCTTTCTTT.

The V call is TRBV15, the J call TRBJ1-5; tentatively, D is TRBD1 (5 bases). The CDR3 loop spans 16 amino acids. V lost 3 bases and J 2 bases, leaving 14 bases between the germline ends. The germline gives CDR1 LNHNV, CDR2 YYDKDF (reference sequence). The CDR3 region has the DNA TGTGCCACCAGCAGCCGCAGGGTAACAGGCAATCAGCCCCAGCATTTT. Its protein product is CATSSRRVTGNQPQHF.

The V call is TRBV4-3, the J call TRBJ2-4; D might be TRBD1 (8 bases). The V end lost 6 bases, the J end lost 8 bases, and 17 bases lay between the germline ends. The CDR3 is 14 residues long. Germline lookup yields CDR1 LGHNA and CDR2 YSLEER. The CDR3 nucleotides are TGCGCCAGCAGTAACAGGGGGAGGGAAGACATTCAGTACTTC. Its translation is CASSNRGREDIQYF.

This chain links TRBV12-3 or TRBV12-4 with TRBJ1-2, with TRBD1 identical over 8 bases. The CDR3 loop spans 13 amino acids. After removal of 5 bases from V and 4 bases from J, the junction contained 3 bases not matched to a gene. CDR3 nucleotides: TGTGCCAGCAGTGAGGGACAGGCCTATGGCTACACCTTC. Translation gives CASSEGQAYGYTF.

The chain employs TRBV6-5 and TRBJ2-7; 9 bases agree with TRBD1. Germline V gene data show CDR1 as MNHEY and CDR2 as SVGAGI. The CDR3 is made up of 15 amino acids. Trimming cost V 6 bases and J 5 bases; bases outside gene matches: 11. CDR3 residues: CASRIVPGTGHEQYF. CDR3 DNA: TGTGCCAGCAGAATAGTCCCCGGGACAGGGCACGAGCAGTACTTC.

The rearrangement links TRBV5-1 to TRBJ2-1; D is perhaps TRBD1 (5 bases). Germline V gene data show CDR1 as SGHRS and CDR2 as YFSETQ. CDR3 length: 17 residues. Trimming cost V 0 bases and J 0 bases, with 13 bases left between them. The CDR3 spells CASSLGEQESSYNEQFF. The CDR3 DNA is TGCGCCAGCAGCTTGGGGGAACAGGAGAGCTCCTACAATGAGCAGTTCTTC. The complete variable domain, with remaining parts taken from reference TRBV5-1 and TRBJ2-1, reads KAGVTQTPRYLIKTRGQQVTLSCSPISGHRSVSWYQQTPGQGLQFLFEYFSETQRNKGNFPGRFSGRQFSNSRSEMNVSTLELGDSALYLCASSLGEQESSYNEQFFGPGTRLTVL.

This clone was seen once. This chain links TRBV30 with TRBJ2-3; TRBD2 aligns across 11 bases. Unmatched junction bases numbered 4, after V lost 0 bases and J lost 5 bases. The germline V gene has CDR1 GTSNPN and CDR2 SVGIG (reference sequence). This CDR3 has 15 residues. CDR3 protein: CAWSVLAGGGDTQYF. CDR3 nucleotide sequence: TGTGCCTGGAGTGTCTTAGCGGGGGGGGGAGATACGCAGTATTTT.

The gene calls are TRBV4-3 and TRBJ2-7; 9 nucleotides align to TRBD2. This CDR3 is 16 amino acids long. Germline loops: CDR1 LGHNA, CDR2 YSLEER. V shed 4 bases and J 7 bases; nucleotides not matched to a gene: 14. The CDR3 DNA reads TGCGCCAGCAGCCCCTATGCCGGCGGGGGGGTGTTTGAGCAGTACTTC. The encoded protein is CASSPYAGGGVFEQYF.

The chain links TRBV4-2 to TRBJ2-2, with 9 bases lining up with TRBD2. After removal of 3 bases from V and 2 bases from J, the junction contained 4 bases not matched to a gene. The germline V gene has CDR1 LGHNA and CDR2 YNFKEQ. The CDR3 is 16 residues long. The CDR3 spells CASSHPGLANTGELFF. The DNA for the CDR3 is TGTGCCAGCAGCCACCCGGGACTAGCTAACACCGGGGAGCTGTTTTTT.

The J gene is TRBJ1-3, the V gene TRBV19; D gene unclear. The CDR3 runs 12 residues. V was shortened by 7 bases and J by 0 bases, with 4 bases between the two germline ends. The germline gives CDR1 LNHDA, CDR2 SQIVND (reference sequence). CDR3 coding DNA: TGTGCCAGTATCGGCTCTGGAAACACCATATATTTT. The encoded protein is CASIGSGNTIYF.

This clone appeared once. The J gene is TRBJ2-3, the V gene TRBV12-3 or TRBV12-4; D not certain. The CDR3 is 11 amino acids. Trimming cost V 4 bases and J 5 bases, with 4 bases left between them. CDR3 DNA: TGTGCCAGCAGTTCGGTAGATACGCAGTATTTT. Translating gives CASSSVDTQYF.

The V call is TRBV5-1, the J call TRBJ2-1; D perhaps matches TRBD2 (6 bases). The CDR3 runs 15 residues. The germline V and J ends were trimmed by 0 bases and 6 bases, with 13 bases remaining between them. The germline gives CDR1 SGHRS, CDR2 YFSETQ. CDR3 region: CASSLGPGEANEQFF. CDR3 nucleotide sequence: TGCGCCAGCAGCTTGGGCCCGGGAGAGGCCAATGAGCAGTTCTTC.

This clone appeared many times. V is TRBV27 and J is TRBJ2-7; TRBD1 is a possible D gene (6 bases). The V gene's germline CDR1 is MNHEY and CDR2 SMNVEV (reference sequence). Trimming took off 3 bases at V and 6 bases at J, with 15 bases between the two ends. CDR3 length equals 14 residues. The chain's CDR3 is CASSFGQGLGEQYF. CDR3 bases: TGTGCCAGCAGTTTCGGGCAGGGGCTAGGCGAGCAGTACTTC.

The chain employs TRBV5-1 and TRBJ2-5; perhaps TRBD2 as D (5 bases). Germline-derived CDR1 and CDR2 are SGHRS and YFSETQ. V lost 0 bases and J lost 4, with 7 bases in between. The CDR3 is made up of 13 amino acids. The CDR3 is CASSLDAGETQYF. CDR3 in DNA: TGCGCCAGCAGCTTGGATGCGGGAGAGACCCAGTACTTC. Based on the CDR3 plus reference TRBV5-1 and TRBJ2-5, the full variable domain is KAGVTQTPRYLIKTRGQQVTLSCSPISGHRSVSWYQQTPGQGLQFLFEYFSETQRNKGNFPGRFSGRQFSNSRSEMNVSTLELGDSALYLCASSLDAGETQYFGPGTRLLVL.

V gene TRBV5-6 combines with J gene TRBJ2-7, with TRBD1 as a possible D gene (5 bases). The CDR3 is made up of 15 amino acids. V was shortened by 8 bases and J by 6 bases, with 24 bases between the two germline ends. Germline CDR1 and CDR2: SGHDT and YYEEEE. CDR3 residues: CASLTTPTDSSEQYF. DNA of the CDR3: TGTGCCAGTCTCACCACGCCGACAGACAGCAGCGAGCAGTACTTC.

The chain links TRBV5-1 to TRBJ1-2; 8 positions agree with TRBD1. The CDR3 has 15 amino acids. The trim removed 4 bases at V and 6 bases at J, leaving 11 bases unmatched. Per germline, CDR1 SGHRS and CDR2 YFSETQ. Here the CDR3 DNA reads TGCGCCAGCAGCATACAGGGGGAGCGACATCATGGCTACACCTTC. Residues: CASSIQGERHHGYTF.

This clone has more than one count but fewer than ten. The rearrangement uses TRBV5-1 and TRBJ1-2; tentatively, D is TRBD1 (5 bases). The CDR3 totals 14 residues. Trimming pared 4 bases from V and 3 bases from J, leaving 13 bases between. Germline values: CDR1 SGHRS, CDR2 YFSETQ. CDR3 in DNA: TGCGCCAGCAGCCTAACCTCGGGGGACTATGGCTACACCTTC. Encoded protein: CASSLTSGDYGYTF.

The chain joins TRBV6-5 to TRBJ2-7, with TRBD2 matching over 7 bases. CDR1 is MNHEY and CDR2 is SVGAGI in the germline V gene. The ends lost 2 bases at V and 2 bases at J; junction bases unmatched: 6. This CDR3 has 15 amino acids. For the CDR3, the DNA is TGTGCCAGCAGTTACAATGCGGGAGAGACCTACGAGCAGTACTTC. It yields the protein CASSYNAGETYEQYF.

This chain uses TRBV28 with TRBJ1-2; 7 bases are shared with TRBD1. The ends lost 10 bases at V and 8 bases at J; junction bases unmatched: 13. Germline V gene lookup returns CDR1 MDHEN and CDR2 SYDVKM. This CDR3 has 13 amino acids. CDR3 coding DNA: TGTGCCATCGACGTTACAGGGGTGGGAGGCTACACCTTC. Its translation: CAIDVTGVGGYTF.

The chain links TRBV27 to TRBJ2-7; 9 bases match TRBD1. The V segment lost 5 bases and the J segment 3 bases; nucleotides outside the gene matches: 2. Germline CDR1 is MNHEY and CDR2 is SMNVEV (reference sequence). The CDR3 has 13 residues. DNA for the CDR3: TGTGCCAGCAGTCCGGACAGGGGCTACGAGCAGTACTTC. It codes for CASSPDRGYEQYF.

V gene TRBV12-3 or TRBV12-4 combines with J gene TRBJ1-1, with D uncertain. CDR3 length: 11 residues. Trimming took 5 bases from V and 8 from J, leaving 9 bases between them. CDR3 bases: TGTGCCAGCAGTAGACGGCGGGAAGCTTTCTTT. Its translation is CASSRRREAFF.

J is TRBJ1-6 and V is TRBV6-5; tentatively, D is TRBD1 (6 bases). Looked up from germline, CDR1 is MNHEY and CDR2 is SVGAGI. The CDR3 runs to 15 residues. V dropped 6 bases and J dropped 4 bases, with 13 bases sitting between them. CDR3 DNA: TGTGCCAGCAGGACAACGCAGGGGTATAATTCACCCCTCCACTTT. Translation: CASRTTQGYNSPLHF.